The rows below give T cell receptor beta chains drawn from one sample of a study of blood T cells in healthy people across ages. TCRdb reprocessed the 5' RACE reads with MiXCR, giving one entry per CDR3 protein. The top ten hold 7.9% of the sample, which has more than 1,400,000 distinct CDR3 sequences, about 40% seen once. Sequences were obtained from blood. The receptor set was obtained from a woman aged 18-29 years in good health. Each CDR3 is given with its conserved first and last residue. Each record gives: J gene, D gene, clone size, V gene, CDR3 protein, CDR3 DNA. The D gene is left open where the match is weak. Expanded clones get a size class; other rows say once, few or many, or leave the size out.

j_gene: TRBJ1-4; d_gene: -; abundance: -; v_gene: TRBV6-5; CDR3aa: CASSPGLLNEKLFF; CDR3nt: TGTGCCAGCAGTCCGGGACTGCTGAATGAAAAACTGTTTTTT
j_gene: TRBJ2-5; d_gene: -; abundance: many; v_gene: TRBV20-1; CDR3aa: CSATIQETQYF; CDR3nt: TGCAGTGCTACCATACAAGAGACCCAGTACTTC
j_gene: TRBJ2-5; d_gene: -; abundance: -; v_gene: TRBV7-8; CDR3aa: CASSFARQQETQYF; CDR3nt: TGTGCCAGCAGCTTTGCCCGACAGCAAGAGACCCAGTACTTC
j_gene: TRBJ2-3; d_gene: -; abundance: -; v_gene: TRBV6-1; CDR3aa: CASTHKSTDTQYF; CDR3nt: TGTGCCAGCACCCACAAAAGCACAGATACGCAGTATTTT
j_gene: TRBJ2-3; d_gene: -; abundance: -; v_gene: TRBV3-1; CDR3aa: CASSQGTFSTDTQYF; CDR3nt: TGTGCCAGCAGCCAAGGGACTTTTAGCACAGATACGCAGTATTTT
j_gene: TRBJ1-1; d_gene: -; abundance: -; v_gene: TRBV3-1; CDR3aa: CASSHWSRAEAFF; CDR3nt: TGTGCCAGCAGCCATTGGAGCCGGGCTGAAGCTTTCTTT
j_gene: TRBJ1-4; d_gene: -; abundance: -; v_gene: TRBV4-1; CDR3aa: CASSLMWSMDEKLFF; CDR3nt: TGCGCCAGCAGCCTAATGTGGTCCATGGACGAAAAACTGTTTTTT
j_gene: TRBJ2-7; d_gene: -; abundance: -; v_gene: TRBV10-3; CDR3aa: CAISESFSSYEQYF; CDR3nt: TGTGCCATCAGTGAGTCCTTCAGCTCCTACGAGCAGTACTTC
j_gene: TRBJ2-3; d_gene: TRBD2; abundance: few; v_gene: TRBV5-5; CDR3aa: CASSLQSGIRKGDTQYF; CDR3nt: TGTGCCAGCAGCTTGCAAAGCGGGATACGAAAGGGCGATACGCAGTATTTT
j_gene: TRBJ2-1; d_gene: TRBD2; abundance: -; v_gene: TRBV4-1; CDR3aa: CASSQDRGSGSTISYNEQFF; CDR3nt: TGCGCCAGCAGCCAAGATCGGGGTAGCGGGAGTACCATTTCCTACAATGAGCAGTTCTTC
j_gene: TRBJ1-6; d_gene: -; abundance: many; v_gene: TRBV28; CDR3aa: CASSLRTEGGSPLHF; CDR3nt: TGTGCCAGCAGTCTAAGGACAGAAGGGGGTTCACCCCTCCACTTT
j_gene: TRBJ2-1; d_gene: -; abundance: -; v_gene: TRBV4-2; CDR3aa: CASSQDTGYEQFF; CDR3nt: TGTGCCAGCAGCCAAGATACTGGGTATGAGCAGTTCTTC
j_gene: TRBJ1-2; d_gene: -; abundance: -; v_gene: TRBV6-1; CDR3aa: CASSPTGVVFYGYTF; CDR3nt: TGTGCCAGCAGCCCCACGGGGGTGGTATTCTACGGCTACACCTTC
j_gene: TRBJ2-7; d_gene: -; abundance: few; v_gene: TRBV6-5; CDR3aa: CASSYLSGANGYEQYF; CDR3nt: TGTGCCAGCAGTTATTTAAGTGGGGCGAACGGCTACGAGCAGTACTTC
j_gene: TRBJ2-6; d_gene: -; abundance: once; v_gene: TRBV20-1; CDR3aa: CSARDMRQDSGANVLTF; CDR3nt: TGCAGTGCTAGAGATATGAGACAGGACTCTGGGGCCAACGTCCTGACTTTC
j_gene: TRBJ2-7; d_gene: TRBD2; abundance: -; v_gene: TRBV6-5; CDR3aa: CASSSPTFSGGEQYF; CDR3nt: TGTGCCAGCAGCTCCCCGACTTTTTCGGGGGGCGAGCAGTACTTC
j_gene: TRBJ2-3; d_gene: TRBD2; abundance: -; v_gene: TRBV28; CDR3aa: CASSQSGLAGGGRSPNTQYF; CDR3nt: TGTGCCAGCAGCCAAAGCGGACTAGCGGGGGGCGGCCGTAGCCCAAATACGCAGTATTTT
j_gene: TRBJ2-7; d_gene: -; abundance: few; v_gene: TRBV5-1; CDR3aa: CASSLTGGASSYEQYF; CDR3nt: TGCGCCAGCAGCTTGACAGGGGGGGCGAGCTCCTACGAGCAGTACTTC
j_gene: TRBJ2-5; d_gene: TRBD2; abundance: -; v_gene: TRBV5-1; CDR3aa: CASSLNLADQETQYF; CDR3nt: TGCGCCAGCAGCTTAAATCTAGCGGACCAAGAGACCCAGTACTTC
j_gene: TRBJ1-5; d_gene: -; abundance: many; v_gene: TRBV4-1; CDR3aa: CASSQGSYQPQHF; CDR3nt: TGCGCCAGCAGCCAGGGCAGTTATCAGCCCCAGCATTTT
j_gene: TRBJ2-3; d_gene: -; abundance: -; v_gene: TRBV25-1; CDR3aa: CASSKGGGTDTQYF; CDR3nt: TGTGCCAGCAGTAAGGGTGGTGGCACAGATACGCAGTATTTT
j_gene: TRBJ1-4; d_gene: TRBD1; abundance: few; v_gene: TRBV5-1; CDR3aa: CASSLGQNNEKLFF; CDR3nt: TGTGCCAGCAGTCTGGGACAGAACAATGAAAAACTGTTTTTT
j_gene: TRBJ2-2; d_gene: -; abundance: few; v_gene: TRBV9; CDR3aa: CASSTRQLNTGELFF; CDR3nt: TGTGCCAGCAGCACCAGACAGCTGAACACCGGGGAGCTGTTTTTT
j_gene: TRBJ2-5; d_gene: TRBD2; abundance: -; v_gene: TRBV7-2; CDR3aa: CASSLTHFGTSIQGDQYF; CDR3nt: TGTGCCAGCAGCTTAACACACTTCGGGACTAGTATCCAAGGGGACCAGTACTTC
j_gene: TRBJ2-1; d_gene: -; abundance: -; v_gene: TRBV12-3/TRBV12-4; CDR3aa: CASSFAQGSHEQFF; CDR3nt: TGTGCCAGCAGTTTCGCACAGGGTAGTCATGAGCAGTTCTTC
j_gene: TRBJ2-7; d_gene: -; abundance: -; v_gene: TRBV13; CDR3aa: CASSSGLGSYEQYF; CDR3nt: TGTGCCAGCAGCTCCGGGTTGGGTTCGTACGAGCAGTACTTC